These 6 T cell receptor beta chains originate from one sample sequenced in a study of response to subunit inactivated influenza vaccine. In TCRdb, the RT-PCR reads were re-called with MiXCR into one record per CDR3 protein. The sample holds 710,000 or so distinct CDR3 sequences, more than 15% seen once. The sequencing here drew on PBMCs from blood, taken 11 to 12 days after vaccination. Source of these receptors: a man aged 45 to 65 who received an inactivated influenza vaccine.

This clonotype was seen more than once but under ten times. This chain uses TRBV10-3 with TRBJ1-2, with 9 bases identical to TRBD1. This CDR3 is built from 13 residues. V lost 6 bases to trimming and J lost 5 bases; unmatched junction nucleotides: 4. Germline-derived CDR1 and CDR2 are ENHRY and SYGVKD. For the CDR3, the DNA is TGTGCCATCAGCGCAGGGACAGGGTATGGCTACACCTTC. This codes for CAISAGTGYGYTF.

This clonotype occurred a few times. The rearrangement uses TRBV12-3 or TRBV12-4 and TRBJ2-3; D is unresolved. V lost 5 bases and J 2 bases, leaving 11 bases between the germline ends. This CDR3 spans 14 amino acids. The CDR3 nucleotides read TGTGCCAGCAGTCGCCGAGGTAACACAGATACGCAGTATTTT. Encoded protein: CASSRRGNTDTQYF.

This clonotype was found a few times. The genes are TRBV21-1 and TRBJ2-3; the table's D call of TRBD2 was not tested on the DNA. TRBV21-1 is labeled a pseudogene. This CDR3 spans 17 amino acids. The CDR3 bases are TGTGCCAGCAGCAAAGTGGCGGGAATCATTAGCACAGATACGCAGTATTTT. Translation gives CASSKVAGIISTDTQYF.

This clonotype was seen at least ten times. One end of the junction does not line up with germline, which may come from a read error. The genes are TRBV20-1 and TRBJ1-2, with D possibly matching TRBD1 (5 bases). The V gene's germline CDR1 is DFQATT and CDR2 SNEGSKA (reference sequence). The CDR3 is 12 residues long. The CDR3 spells CSYGDRIDGYTF. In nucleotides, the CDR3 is TGTTCCTACGGGGACCGCATTGATGGCTACACCTTC.

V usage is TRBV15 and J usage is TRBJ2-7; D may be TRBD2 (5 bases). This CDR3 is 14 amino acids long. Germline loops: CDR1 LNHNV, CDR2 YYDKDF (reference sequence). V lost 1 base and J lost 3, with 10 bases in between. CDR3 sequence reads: CATSRGDGNYEQYF. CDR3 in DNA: TGTGCCACCAGCAGAGGTGACGGGAACTACGAGCAGTACTTC.

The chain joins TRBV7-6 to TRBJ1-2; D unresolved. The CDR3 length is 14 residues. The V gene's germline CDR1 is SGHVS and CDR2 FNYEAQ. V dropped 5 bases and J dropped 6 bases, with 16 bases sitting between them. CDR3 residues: CASSLGLGRDGYTF. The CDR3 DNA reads TGTGCCAGCAGCCTCGGACTCGGTCGGGATGGCTACACCTTC.